These T cell receptor beta chains were read from a single sample in a study of T cells after yellow fever vaccination. TCRdb used MiXCR to reprocess the 5' RACE reads, holding one entry per CDR3 protein. The data show 350,000 to 450,000 distinct CDR3 sequences, with over 15% seen just once and over 15% held by the top ten. The sequenced sample was PBMCs, obtained before the yellow fever booster vaccination. These receptors all stem from a man younger than 35 who received the YFV17D yellow fever vaccine. Both conserved end residues are part of each CDR3. Fields, in order: J gene, V gene, clone size, CDR3 protein. For some rows the clone size is stated as once, few or many, or as a class when expanded; others skip it.

>TRBJ2-3|TRBV6-4|medium-sized
CASSDGLATDTQYF
>TRBJ1-1|TRBV18|few
CASSRSPGQGALNTEAFF
>TRBJ2-2|TRBV6-4|.
CASSERGVTTGELFF
>TRBJ1-2|TRBV6-6|few
CASSYSGQGAPGGGYTF
>TRBJ1-1|TRBV19|few
CASSTGARTEAFF
>TRBJ2-1|TRBV4-2|.
CASSPFRDSYNEQFF
>TRBJ2-7|TRBV5-4|.
CASSPGQQSYEQYF
>TRBJ1-4|TRBV5-4|many
CASSSGQNNEKLFF
>TRBJ1-1|TRBV20-1|.
CSLEGTGRDTEAFF
>TRBJ1-1|TRBV27|few
CASRSYRVGEAFF
>TRBJ1-2|TRBV6-1|.
CASSDRPQGYTF
>TRBJ2-7|TRBV20-1|few
CSAMTSGGSDEQYF
>TRBJ2-1|TRBV27|.
CASSFRGLREQFF
>TRBJ2-6|TRBV5-1|few
CASSLDFDRAGANVLTF